The rows below give T cell receptor beta chains drawn from one sample of a study of OX40 agonist ivuxolimab in advanced cancers. Generated by immunoSEQ multiplex PCR, the TCRdb table keeps only in-frame clones and is missing some. The sample contains roughly 28,000 clones, roughly 87% of which appear only once. This sample comprised CD4+ or CD8+ T cells sorted from blood, obtained in a trial of the OX40 agonist ivuxolimab. The receptors stem from an adult with an advanced solid tumor such as melanoma, head and neck, liver or kidney cancer. CDR3s include the opening cysteine and the closing phenylalanine or tryptophan. A D gene is named only where the DNA matches it firmly. Clone size appears in some rows only: once, few, many, or a class for an expanded clone.

j_gene	d_gene	len	v_gene	abundance	CDR3nt	CDR3aa
TRBJ2-3	TRBD2	17	TRBV9	.	TGTGCCAGCAGCGGCAGGACTAGCGGGCCCCAAACAGATACGCAGTATTTT	CASSGRTSGPQTDTQYF
TRBJ2-4	.	15	TRBV28	.	TGTGCCAGCAGTCCAGGGATCCTAGCCAAAAACATTCAGTACTTC	CASSPGILAKNIQYF
TRBJ2-7	.	16	TRBV9	.	TGTGCCAGCAGCGTAGCACCACTCTCCTTCTCCTACGAGCAGTACTTC	CASSVAPLSFSYEQYF
TRBJ2-5	TRBD2	16	TRBV27	.	TGTGCCAGCAGTTTCCGGACTAGCCCTTATGGGGAGACCCAGTACTTC	CASSFRTSPYGETQYF
TRBJ2-3	.	13	TRBV29-1	.	TGCAGCGTTGAAGAACTACCCACAGATACGCAGTATTTT	CSVEELPTDTQYF
TRBJ1-1	.	15	TRBV7-9	few	TGTGCCAGCAGCTTAGTAACTCCGGGGGTCACTGAAGCTTTCTTT	CASSLVTPGVTEAFF
TRBJ2-4	.	15	TRBV7-8	.	TGTGCCAGCAGCTTACGGGCATTAGCCAAAAACATTCAGTACTTC	CASSLRALAKNIQYF
TRBJ2-1	TRBD2	19	TRBV29-1	.	TGCAGCGTTGACGGAGCGGGAGGGGAGGAGGGCCTCTCCTACAATGAGCAGTTCTTC	CSVDGAGGEEGLSYNEQFF
TRBJ1-3	.	14	TRBV5-1	.	TGCGCCAGCAGCTTGGGGGTATCTGGAAACACCATATATTTT	CASSLGVSGNTIYF
TRBJ2-5	.	14	TRBV29-1	.	TGCAGCGTTGAGCCCGCACTCCCTACCGAGACCCAGTACTTC	CSVEPALPTETQYF
TRBJ2-7	.	15	TRBV11-2	once	TGTGCCAGCAGCTTAGAGCTAGCGCTAACCTACGAGCAGTACTTC	CASSLELALTYEQYF
TRBJ2-1	.	12	TRBV6-5	.	TGTGCCAGCACCCAAGCCGGGACAGAGCAGTTCTTC	CASTQAGTEQFF
TRBJ2-7	TRBD2	15	TRBV27	once	TGTGCCAGCAGTGCCGTTAGCGGGAGGGTGGACGAGCAGTACTTC	CASSAVSGRVDEQYF
TRBJ1-1	.	14	TRBV7-9	.	TGTGCCAGCAGCATACCGGGGGGGAGCACTGAAGCTTTCTTT	CASSIPGGSTEAFF
TRBJ2-1	.	11	TRBV12-5	.	TGTGCTAGTCTTGGGGACAATGAGCAGTTCTTC	CASLGDNEQFF
TRBJ1-2	.	15	TRBV28	.	TGTGCCAGCAGTCCAGACAGGATGGCCAACTATGGCTACACCTTC	CASSPDRMANYGYTF